This TCR beta chain was sequenced in a study of cytomegalovirus exposure and HLA in healthy donors. Study-wide findings and caveats: 16,951 TCR beta sequences were associated with HLA alleles at 0.05 false discovery rate in a later analysis. A missense DCLRE1C variant was associated with V- and J-gene trimming of TCR beta chains in a later analysis, and an independent cohort replicated the association. Rarity held for most TCR sequences, but there were some public TCRs that occurred in many donors.

The germline CDR1 and CDR2 sequences are MNHNS and SASEGT. This CDR3 has 14 residues. With 2 bases clipped from V and 5 bases from J, the junction kept 4 bases outside the gene matches. This clone appeared a few times. What it recognizes is unknown. The PCR had 60 Vbeta and 13 Jbeta primers. Produced via immunoSEQ multiplex PCR; TCRdb's table is partial and in-frame only. The top ten clones hold around 0.23% of a sample with roughly 240,000 clones, approximately 81% of them seen once. This sequence originates from a girl aged 2 to 9 in good health and CMV-seronegative. This chain links TRBV6-1 with TRBJ2-3, with 7 positions matching TRBD2. Input material: PBMCs. The CDR3 loop reads CASSERGGGDTQYF. CDR3 bases: TGTGCCAGCAGTGAACGTGGGGGGGGAGATACGCAGTATTTT.